Sequencing of this T cell receptor (beta chain) was carried out in a study of T cell responses to AZD1222 COVID-19 vaccine. Whole-study findings and limits: Across spike, vaccine-associated CD4 TCRs were found, dominant at 160-218 and 743-854.

Comments on this clone: The antigen is unknown.

This CDR3 has 15 residues. Germline V gene lookup returns CDR1 SGHRS and CDR2 YFSETQ. The V end lost 4 bases, the J end lost 5 bases, and 15 bases lay between the germline ends. Sequenced by immunoSEQ multiplex PCR; TCRdb stores in-frame clones only, minus some. The table lists about 70,000 clones, 75% to 90% of them singletons. The rearrangement links TRBV5-1 to TRBJ1-4; D not resolved. The source material was peripheral blood, sampled on day 0 of AZD1222 vaccination. The TCR originated in an adult in good health. The CDR3 region has the DNA TGCGCCAGCAGCGTCGGACCGAGCCAAAATGAAAAACTGTTTTTT. The encoded protein is CASSVGPSQNEKLFF. Using reference TRBV5-1 and TRBJ1-4 for the parts outside the CDR3, the full variable domain is KAGVTQTPRYLIKTRGQQVTLSCSPISGHRSVSWYQQTPGQGLQFLFEYFSETQRNKGNFPGRFSGRQFSNSRSEMNVSTLELGDSALYLCASSVGPSQNEKLFFGSGTQLSVL.